The rows below give T cell receptor beta chains drawn from one sample of a study of shared clonotypes between healthy human individuals. Sequenced by immunoSEQ multiplex PCR; TCRdb stores in-frame clones only, minus some. This table holds 2,500,000 or so clones, around nine tenths found once. Sample: naive CD4+ T cells sorted from blood. The receptors shown here come from a young man in good health. Both conserved end residues are part of each CDR3. Size values are once, few and many counts, or a class for expanded clones, and some rows have none.

>TRBV19|-
CASSIGESNQPQHF
>TRBV19|-
CASSIRGEGQGEKLFF
>TRBV11-2|-
CASSRGPPTETQYF
>TRBV19|few
CASSARGDNSPLHF
>TRBV28|-
CASSLKPLYEQYF
>TRBV5-4|-
CASSLSADTQYF
>TRBV13|-
CASRGTGLGGASGANVLTF
>TRBV7-9|-
CASSLVMETSSYNEQFF
>TRBV18|-
CASSPGLAGVEQYF
>TRBV5-1|-
CASSLRLAGGLTYEQYF
>TRBV30|few
CAWSGGVGAFF
>TRBV10-3|-
CAISDHGDNEQFF
>TRBV7-8|once
CASSLRGGAANYGYTF
>TRBV19|-
CASRSGNTIYF
>TRBV18|-
CASSPQGDLEAFF
>TRBV7-6|few
CASRGGPNQPQHF
>TRBV18|once
CASSQGQGRDTQYF
>TRBV7-2|once
CASSLVEGAYEQYF
>TRBV6-6|-
CASSYVLVELFF
>TRBV5-4|few
CASSLPRGNTEAFF
>TRBV7-9|-
CASSLYRTDRAGTQYF
>TRBV5-1|-
CASSWDSTNEKLFF
>TRBV2|-
CASTAAPGANVLTF
>TRBV28|-
CASSGTGSAKNIQYF
>TRBV20-1|-
CSARNNEQFF
>TRBV7-2|-
CASSVDRGPTREQYF
>TRBV19|-
CASSFAESNSPLHF
>TRBV5-1|-
CASSPGTSGNQETQYF
>TRBV19|-
CASTPWETNTEAFF
>TRBV1|-
CTSSQERPSLFGYTF